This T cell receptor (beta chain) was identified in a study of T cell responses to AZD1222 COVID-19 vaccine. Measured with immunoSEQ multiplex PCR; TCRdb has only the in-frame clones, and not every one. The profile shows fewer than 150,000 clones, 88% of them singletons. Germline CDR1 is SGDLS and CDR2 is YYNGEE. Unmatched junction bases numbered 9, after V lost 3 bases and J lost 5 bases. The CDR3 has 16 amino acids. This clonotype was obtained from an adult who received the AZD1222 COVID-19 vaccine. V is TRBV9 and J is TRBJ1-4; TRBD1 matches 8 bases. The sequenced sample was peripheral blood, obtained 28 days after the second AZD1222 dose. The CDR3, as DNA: TGTGCCAGCAGCGAGAGACCCACAGGGGGGAATGAAAAACTGTTTTTT. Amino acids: CASSERPTGGNEKLFF.